This TCR beta chain emerged from a study of shared clonotypes between healthy human individuals (dated by TCRdb to the early 2020s). As for the study more broadly: Three men and two women, aged 18 to 49 years, made up the cohort. For each donor, CD4 naive and CD4 memory were each run on three plates, CD8 naive on two plates, and CD8 memory on one plate. To estimate repertoire size and how much clonotypes are shared between individuals, the study performed deep sequencing of blood TCR repertoires from roughly five healthy adults. Different laboratories and diverse techniques were used to prepare libraries and sequence TCR repertoires, to increase sequencing depth and limit assay-specific biases. Each donor's leukapheresis produced roughly between roughly 0.85 and 9.5 billion PBMCs.

The sample holds one count of this clone. Its target antigen remains unknown. There are no base qualities to consult, and no much larger clone falls within one base. Using the deep immunoSEQ assay, multiplex PCR amplified TCR CDR3 regions from genomic DNA. Genomic DNA extracted from each cell subset was distributed evenly over all wells of several immunoSEQ 96-well plates, and each plate served as one replicate. For sorted subsets, about 200 ng genomic DNA, equal to 30,000 or so T cell genomes, was loaded into each replicate PCR. Purified libraries were quantified with a Qubit 3.0 fluorometer, sized on a Bioanalyzer 2100, and re-quantified with the KAPA Library Quantification kit. Every immunoSEQ 96-well plate was sequenced on a dedicated single-read 150-cycle Illumina NextSeq 550 flow cell. Per the authors' processing: Because only junctional sequences without quality scores were contained in the immunoSEQ output, filtering matching that applied to full-length reads could not be performed. Sequences were annotated with PyIR, a Python wrapper for IgBLAST v1.9, using IMGT germline references to assign V/J genes and CDR3. Any read was removed if the V/J assignment was weak (E-value above 1e-6), the CDR3 was missing, or the read contained stop codons, out-of-frame junctions, or ambiguous translated residues. V3J clonotypes were defined by identical inferred V gene, J gene, and CDR3 amino acid sequence. To compute the percentage overlap between repertoires, the number of shared unique clonotypes was divided by the size of the smaller repertoire. Repertoire richness was assessed with RTK rarefaction, the Chao1 estimator, and Recon v2.1 estimates of unobserved clonotypes. OLGA was used to compute generation probabilities for all TCRbeta clonotypes that the gDNA method yielded from several donors. This immuneACCESS table, as held by TCRdb, lists in-frame sequences with V and J called but not all clones. Of the missing ones, under half trace to an unresolved V gene in checked studies; the others have no known cause. V, J and clone size are taken as reported in that table, and D and trimming were inferred from the DNA itself. Across this sample there are roughly 1,500,000 clones, with approximately 98% seen only once. 0.4% to 0.45% of the sample belongs to the ten largest clones.

The donors were healthy, HIV-negative adults who had no recently reported acute infections or vaccinations. Every donor was a Caucasian adult residing in Nashville, Tennessee, USA. Magnetic negative selection was used to enrich CD4+ T cells, after which naive cells were positively selected on CD45RA and the negative fraction became the memory subset. Blood was collected by leukapheresis, and PBMCs were isolated by Ficoll-Histopaque density gradient centrifugation and then cryopreserved in liquid nitrogen vapor phase. Analytical flow cytometry was used to check the purity and quantity of each magnetically sorted T cell population. From each sorted fraction, genomic DNA was isolated and quantified by UV absorbance on a Nanodrop 2000c. Via the germline V gene, CDR1 is MNHNS and CDR2 SASEGT. Inclusive of the bounding cysteine and phenylalanine, the CDR3 is 15 residues long. CDR3 DNA only is kept here, 45 bases in frame from base 1. V lost 2 bases and J lost 3 bases, and the count of bases not matched to a germline gene is 1.

Study-wide conclusions, independent of this receptor: Across a few donors, approximately 5% of naive CD4, over 3% of naive CD8, 2.3% of memory CD4, and approximately 0.4% of memory CD8 clonotypes were shared. Naive subsets generally had larger estimated clonotype richness than memory subsets did. Sampling was limited to blood, and TCR repertoires in tissue likely differ from TCR repertoires in blood. Incomplete sequencing was indicated by rarefaction of sorted-subset datasets, despite the large sequencing depth. Pairwise subsampling led to the expectation that sequencing depth would affect the degree of clonotype sharing among donors. Compared with non-shared clonotypes, clonotypes shared by all four sorted-subset donors had higher generation probabilities. Because the study included a small number of donors, the genetic and exposure-history diversity represented was limited.

The clonotype comes from a man aged 25-45 years in good health. Sample: naive CD4+ T cells sorted from blood. This specimen's cell subset or site label, interpreted: CD45RA+ positively selected. The chain uses TRBV6-1 and TRBJ2-3, with 11 bases aligning to TRBD2. CDR3 reads: CASSERTSGTDTQYF. The DNA reads TGTGCCAGCAGTGAACGGACTAGCGGGACAGATACGCAGTATTTT.